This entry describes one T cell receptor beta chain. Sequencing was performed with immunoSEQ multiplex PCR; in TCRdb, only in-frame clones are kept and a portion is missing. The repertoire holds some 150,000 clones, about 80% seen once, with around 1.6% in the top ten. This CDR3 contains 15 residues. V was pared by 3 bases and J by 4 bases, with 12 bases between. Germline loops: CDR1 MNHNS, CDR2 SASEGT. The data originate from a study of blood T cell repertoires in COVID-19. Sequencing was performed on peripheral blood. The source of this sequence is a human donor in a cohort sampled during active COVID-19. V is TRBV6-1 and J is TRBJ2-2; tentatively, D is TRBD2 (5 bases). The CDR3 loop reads CASSDGGAGTGELFF. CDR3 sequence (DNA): TGTGCCAGCAGTGACGGAGGTGCGGGCACCGGGGAGCTGTTTTTT.